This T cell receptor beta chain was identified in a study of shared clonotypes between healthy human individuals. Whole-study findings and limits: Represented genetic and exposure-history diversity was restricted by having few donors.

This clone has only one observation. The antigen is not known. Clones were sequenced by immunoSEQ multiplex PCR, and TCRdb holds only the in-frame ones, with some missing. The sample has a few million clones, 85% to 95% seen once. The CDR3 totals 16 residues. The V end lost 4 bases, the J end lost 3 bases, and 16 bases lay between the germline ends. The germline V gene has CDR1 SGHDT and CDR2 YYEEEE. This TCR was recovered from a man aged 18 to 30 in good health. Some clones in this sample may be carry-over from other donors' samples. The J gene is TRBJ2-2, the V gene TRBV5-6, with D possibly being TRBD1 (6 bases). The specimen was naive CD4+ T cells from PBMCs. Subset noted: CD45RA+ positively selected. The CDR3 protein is CASSQIVAGDTGELFF. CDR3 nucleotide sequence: TGTGCCAGCAGCCAAATTGTGGCAGGGGACACCGGGGAGCTGTTTTTT.